The next 20 T cell receptor beta chains were all read from a single sample in a study of shared clonotypes between healthy human individuals. The protocol was immunoSEQ multiplex PCR, while the TCRdb copy is restricted to in-frame clones and leaves out a portion. The data show about 2.4 million clones, 80% to 95% seen once. The material sequenced was naive CD4+ T cells from PBMCs. Regarding subset: CD45RA+ positively selected. All receptors derive from a young man in good health. Some clones in this sample may be carry-over from other donors' samples.

This rearrangement joins TRBV7-3 to TRBJ2-3; no clear D gene. Germline V gene lookup returns CDR1 SGHTA and CDR2 FQGTGA. The CDR3 is 15 amino acids. Trimming removed 0 bases from V and 2 bases from J, with 9 bases in between. The DNA for the CDR3 is TGTGCCAGCAGCTTAACAGGCCACTTCACAGATACGCAGTATTTT. Encoded protein: CASSLTGHFTDTQYF.

Turning to this clone: The same CDR3 can be traced to other DNA sequences in this sample. The chain employs TRBV30 and TRBJ2-7; D may be TRBD1 or TRBD2 (7 bases each). CDR1 is GTSNPN, CDR2 SVGIG, per germline (reference sequence). The CDR3 loop spans 19 amino acids. Trimming took 3 bases from V and 2 from J, leaving 29 bases between them. The CDR3 DNA reads as TGTGCCTGGAGGAAAGAGCAGGGGGGGGAGGTCTGGTGGGCCTACGAGCAGTACTTC. Its translation is CAWRKEQGGEVWWAYEQYF.

The chain is built from TRBV30 and TRBJ2-1; TRBD2 matches at 10 bases. Germline CDR1 GTSNPN, CDR2 SVGIG (reference sequence). Losses at the gene ends were 3 bases for V and 4 bases for J; bases not matched to a gene: 21. The CDR3 is made up of 20 amino acids. The CDR3 DNA sequence: TGTGCCTGGAGCAGAAAAGCGGGAGGGCCAGTTAGGCGGGCGTACAATGAGCAGTTCTTC. Translated, it gives CAWSRKAGGPVRRAYNEQFF. The entire variable domain, with the rest obtained from reference TRBV30 and TRBJ2-1, is as follows: SQTIHQWPATLVQPVGSPLSLECTVEGTSNPNLYWYRQAAGRGLQLLFYSVGIGQISSEVPQNLSASRPQDRQFILSSKKLLLSDSGFYLCAWSRKAGGPVRRAYNEQFFGPGTRLTVL.

CDR3 region: CASSQMRSGNIQYF. Written as DNA, the CDR3 is TGTGCCAGCAGCCAGATGCGGAGCGGAAACATTCAGTACTTC. The rearrangement joins TRBV7-8 to TRBJ2-4; weak D call: TRBD2 (5 bases). V was clipped by 5 bases and J by 6 bases, with 14 bases between them. This CDR3 is 14 amino acids long. From germline, CDR1 is SGHVS and CDR2 FQNEAQ.

The chain employs TRBV2 and TRBJ2-7; 7 nucleotides align to TRBD1. The CDR3 runs 14 residues. Germline lookup yields CDR1 SNHLY and CDR2 FYNNEI. J was trimmed by 2 bases and V by 6 bases; bases with no gene match: 7. As DNA, the CDR3 is TGTGCCAGCAGGGGGACAGTGCTTACCTACGAGCAGTACTTC. Amino acid sequence: CASRGTVLTYEQYF.

This clone has more than one count but fewer than ten. This sequence joins TRBV5-4 and TRBJ1-1, with D unresolved. Germline assignment: CDR1 SGHNT and CDR2 YYREEE (reference sequence). The length of the CDR3 is 12 residues. V lost 6 bases to trimming and J lost 1 base, with 7 bases between them. CDR3 region: CASTKGNTEAFF. DNA for the CDR3: TGTGCCAGCACTAAGGGGAACACTGAAGCTTTCTTT.

In its sample, this clone was seen once. The CDR3 DNA is TGTGCCTGGAAAATTTTCAGCGGGTACCCCAGAGAGACCCAGTACTTC. This gives the protein CAWKIFSGYPRETQYF. This chain joins TRBV30 and TRBJ2-5; D perhaps matches TRBD2 (6 bases). V lost 4 bases and J 4 bases, leaving 22 bases between the germline ends. The CDR3 is 16 amino acids. Germline CDR1 GTSNPN, CDR2 SVGIG (reference sequence).

The V call is TRBV7-3, the J call TRBJ1-1; D not certain. Germline V lookup: CDR1 SGHTA, CDR2 FQGTGA. This CDR3 is 15 amino acids long. V shed 0 bases and J shed 3 bases, with 11 bases lying between them. In DNA, the CDR3 is TGTGCCAGCAGCTTAACGTTGGAGGAGTACACTGAAGCTTTCTTT. Protein product: CASSLTLEEYTEAFF. Together with reference TRBV7-3 and TRBJ1-1, the CDR3 gives the full variable domain: GAGVSQTPSNKVTEKGKYVELRCDPISGHTALYWYRQSLGQGPEFLIYFQGTGAADDSGLPNDRFFAVRPEGSVSTLKIQRTERGDSAVYLCASSLTLEEYTEAFFGQGTRLTVV.

The V and J genes are TRBV20-1 and TRBJ2-4, with a tentative D call TRBD1 (6 bases). CDR3 length equals 11 residues. V lost 4 bases, J lost 12 bases, and 13 bases lay in between. Germline V lookup: CDR1 DFQATT, CDR2 SNEGSKA (reference sequence). CDR3 amino acids: CSATWTVDQYF. The CDR3 DNA reads as TGCAGTGCTACTTGGACAGTGGATCAGTACTTC.

This clone occurred a few times. Additional DNA sequences in this sample encode the identical CDR3. The CDR3 loop is CASSDGTPGYTF. The CDR3, as DNA: TGTGCCAGCAGTGACGGGACTCCTGGCTACACCTTC. V usage is TRBV2 and J usage is TRBJ1-2, with a weak D call TRBD1 (5 bases). The CDR3 spans 12 residues. With 3 bases removed from V and 7 bases from J, the gap between germline ends came to 9 bases. CDR1 SNHLY and CDR2 FYNNEI come from the germline V gene.

The V call is TRBV7-9, the J call TRBJ1-4, with 11 bases aligning to TRBD1. Germline V gives CDR1 SEHNR, CDR2 FQNEAQ (reference sequence). V shed 2 bases, J shed 8 bases, and the junction held 7 bases outside the gene matches. The CDR3 has 16 amino acids. In DNA, the CDR3 is TGTGCCAGCAGCTTATGGACAGGGGGCGGTTGGGAAAAACTGTTTTTT. Translated: CASSLWTGGGWEKLFF. Supplemented by reference TRBV7-9 and TRBJ1-4, the full variable domain reads DTGVSQNPRHKITKRGQNVTFRCDPISEHNRLYWYRQTLGQGPEFLTYFQNEAQLEKSRLLSDRFSAERPKGSFSTLEIQRTEQGDSAMYLCASSLWTGGGWEKLFFGSGTQLSVL.

This chain joins TRBV30 and TRBJ1-3, with D uncertain. Between the trimmed V and J ends, which lost 5 bases and 0 bases, there was a span of 17 bases. CDR1 is GTSNPN, CDR2 SVGIG, per germline (reference sequence). The CDR3 is made up of 16 amino acids. CDR3 nucleotides: TGTGCCTGGTGCCCTCAAGGACGGTTCTCTGGAAACACCATATATTTT. The encoded protein is CAWCPQGRFSGNTIYF.

The J gene is TRBJ1-2, the V gene TRBV19, with a tentative D call TRBD1 (5 bases). This CDR3 has 15 amino acids. Germline CDR1 is LNHDA and CDR2 is SQIVND (reference sequence). Trimming left V 0 bases short and J 3 bases short, with 11 bases between. Written as DNA, the CDR3 is TGTGCCAGTAGTATAGATCACGGGGGATACTATGGCTACACCTTC. Protein sequence: CASSIDHGGYYGYTF.

The chain combines TRBV7-2 with TRBJ2-3; 8 bases agree with TRBD2. The germline V gene has CDR1 SGHTA and CDR2 FQGNSA. Germline trimming cut 5 bases from V and 1 base from J; bases unmatched to any gene: 8. This CDR3 contains 16 residues. The CDR3 nucleotides read TGTGCCAGCAGCATCGGCGGGGGGCGGGGCACAGATACGCAGTATTTT. Protein product: CASSIGGGRGTDTQYF.

This chain's CDR3 is CASSPGLAEAQYF. CDR3 nucleotides: TGTGCCAGCAGCCCGGGACTAGCCGAGGCCCAGTACTTC. The rearrangement joins TRBV5-4 to TRBJ2-5; 9 bases agree with TRBD2. This CDR3 comprises 13 residues. The germline V gene has CDR1 SGHNT and CDR2 YYREEE (reference sequence). The trim removed 4 bases at V and 9 bases at J, leaving 7 bases unmatched.

The J gene is TRBJ2-7, the V gene TRBV5-1; 11 nucleotides agree with TRBD2. CDR3 length: 17 amino acids. Germline V gives CDR1 SGHRS, CDR2 YFSETQ. The J segment lost 4 bases and the V segment lost 4 bases, leaving 13 bases of the junction unmatched. This CDR3 is CASSTPQGLAVKYEQYF. In nucleotides, the CDR3 is TGCGCCAGCAGCACCCCGCAGGGACTAGCGGTAAAGTACGAGCAGTACTTC.

The J gene is TRBJ2-2, the V gene TRBV2; weak D call: TRBD2 (6 bases). The germline gives CDR1 SNHLY, CDR2 FYNNEI. The CDR3 has 15 amino acids. With 5 bases removed from V and 3 bases from J, the gap between germline ends came to 13 bases. The CDR3: CASSSSGSDTGELFF. The CDR3 nucleotides read TGTGCCAGCAGTTCCTCCGGGAGTGACACCGGGGAGCTGTTTTTT.

The gene calls are TRBV20-1 and TRBJ2-7; D is undetermined. This CDR3 comprises 11 residues. Germline V gene lookup returns CDR1 DFQATT and CDR2 SNEGSKA (reference sequence). Trimming pared 1 base from V and 6 bases from J, leaving 7 bases between. The CDR3 DNA reads as TGCAGTGCTAGAGGGCGAGTCGAGCAGTACTTC. It encodes CSARGRVEQYF.

The chain uses TRBV19 and TRBJ2-4; D not resolved. Germline loops: CDR1 LNHDA, CDR2 SQIVND (reference sequence). CDR3 length equals 14 residues. Trimming took 5 bases from V and 1 from J, leaving 9 bases between them. This CDR3 reads CASSSGRAKNIQYF. In nucleotides, the CDR3 is TGTGCCAGTAGTTCCGGACGGGCCAAAAACATTCAGTACTTC.

The chain recombines TRBV5-6 with TRBJ2-3, with unresolved D. The CDR3 totals 14 residues. V gave up 4 bases and J gave up 6 bases, with 15 bases separating them. Looked up from germline, CDR1 is SGHDT and CDR2 is YYEEEE. In DNA, the CDR3 is TGTGCCAGCAGCGCCGGACCGCTAAAGGATACGCAGTATTTT. This gives the protein CASSAGPLKDTQYF. Variable domain in full (rest from reference TRBV5-6 and TRBJ2-3): DAGVTQSPTHLIKTRGQQVTLRCSPKSGHDTVSWYQQALGQGPQFIFQYYEEEERQRGNFPDRFSGHQFPNYSSELNVNALLLGDSALYLCASSAGPLKDTQYFGPGTRLTVL.